This T cell receptor (beta chain) was sequenced for a study of CD8+CD57+ T cells in acquired aplastic anemia. About the research overall: Sorted CD4+ plus CD8+ cells gave DNA averaging roughly 3.2 ug. Study-level results: Patients and controls shared under 35 CD8+ CDR3 sequences, which appeared highly expressed in patients and within their immunodominant clones. Simpson's diversity of CD8+ cells was not significantly different in patients compared with controls.

The germline gives CDR1 SGHNT, CDR2 YYREEE (reference sequence). The CDR3 is 12 residues long. Trimming took 5 bases from V and 1 from J, leaving 5 bases between them. There are a few counts of this clonotype. Its target is unknown. One base away lies a much larger clone, so this may be a sequencing read error. Investigators profiled TCR beta VDJ and CDR3 from genomic DNA template. MiXCR, run by TCRdb on the reads, gives a single entry per CDR3 protein. The sample has about 210,000 distinct CDR3 sequences, approximately 35% seen once. The rearrangement links TRBV5-4 to TRBJ2-3; D remains unclear. Sequencing input: sorted CD4+, CD8+, or CD8+CD57+ T cells (not recorded which) from PBMCs. This receptor was identified in a human donor in good health, serving as a control. The CDR3 nucleotides read TGTGCCAGCAGTCGGGGCACAGATACGCAGTATTTT. The encoded protein is CASSRGTDTQYF.